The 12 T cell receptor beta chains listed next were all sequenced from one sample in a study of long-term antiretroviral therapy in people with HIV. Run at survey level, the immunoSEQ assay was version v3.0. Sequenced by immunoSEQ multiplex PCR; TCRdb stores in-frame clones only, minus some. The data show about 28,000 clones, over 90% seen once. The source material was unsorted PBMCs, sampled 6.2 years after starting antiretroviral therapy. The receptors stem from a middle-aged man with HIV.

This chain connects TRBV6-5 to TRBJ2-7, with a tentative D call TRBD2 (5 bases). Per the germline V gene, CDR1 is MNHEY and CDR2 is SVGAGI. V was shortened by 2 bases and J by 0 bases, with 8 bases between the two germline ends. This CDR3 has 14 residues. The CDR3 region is CASSYEEGSYEQYF. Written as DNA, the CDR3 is TGTGCCAGCAGTTACGAAGAGGGCTCCTACGAGCAGTACTTC.

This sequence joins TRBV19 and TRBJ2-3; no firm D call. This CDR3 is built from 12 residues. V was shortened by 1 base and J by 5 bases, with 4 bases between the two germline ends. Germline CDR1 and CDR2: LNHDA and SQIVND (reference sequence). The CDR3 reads CASSIVGDTQYF. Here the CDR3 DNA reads TGTGCCAGTAGTATAGTGGGAGATACGCAGTATTTT.

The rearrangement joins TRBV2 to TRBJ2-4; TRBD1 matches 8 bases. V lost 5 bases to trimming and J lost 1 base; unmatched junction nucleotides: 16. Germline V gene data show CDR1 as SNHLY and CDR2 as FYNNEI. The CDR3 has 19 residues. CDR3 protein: CASSSIAVPGGVAKNIQYF. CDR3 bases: TGTGCCAGCAGTTCCATTGCGGTCCCAGGGGGCGTCGCCAAAAACATTCAGTACTTC.

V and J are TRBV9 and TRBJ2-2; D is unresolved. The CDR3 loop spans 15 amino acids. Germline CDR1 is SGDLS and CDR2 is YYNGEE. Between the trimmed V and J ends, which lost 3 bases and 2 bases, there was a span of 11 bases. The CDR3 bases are TGTGCCAGCAGCGCCCCCGGCGCTAACACCGGGGAGCTGTTTTTT. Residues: CASSAPGANTGELFF.

DNA of the CDR3: TGTGCCAGCAGCTTAATAACGACGAACACTGAAGCTTTCTTT. It codes for CASSLITTNTEAFF. This rearrangement joins TRBV11-2 to TRBJ1-1; no firm D call. The CDR3 is 14 amino acids. Germline loops: CDR1 SGHAT, CDR2 FQNNGV. V was pared by 2 bases and J by 1 base, with 8 bases between. The full variable domain, rest sourced from reference TRBV11-2 and TRBJ1-1, is EAGVAQSPRYKIIEKRQSVAFWCNPISGHATLYWYQQILGQGPKLLIQFQNNGVVDDSQLPKDRFSAERLKGVDSTLKIQPAKLEDSAVYLCASSLITTNTEAFFGQGTRLTVV.

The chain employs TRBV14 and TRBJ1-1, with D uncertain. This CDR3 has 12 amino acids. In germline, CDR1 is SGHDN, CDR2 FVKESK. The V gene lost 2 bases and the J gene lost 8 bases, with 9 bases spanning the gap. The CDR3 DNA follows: TGTGCCAGCAGCCAATGGTCAGACGAAGCTTTCTTT. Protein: CASSQWSDEAFF.

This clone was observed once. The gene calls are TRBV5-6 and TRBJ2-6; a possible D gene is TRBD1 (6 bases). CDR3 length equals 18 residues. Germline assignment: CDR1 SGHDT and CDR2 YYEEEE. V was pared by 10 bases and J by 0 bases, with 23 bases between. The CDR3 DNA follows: TGTGCCCCCAGGGCAAGCGTATGGGGGCTCTCTGGGGCCAACGTCCTGACTTTC. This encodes CAPRASVWGLSGANVLTF.

The CDR3 region is CASSPGQGTTGGYTF. CDR3 nucleotide sequence: TGTGCCAGCAGCCCAGGACAGGGGACAACCGGTGGCTACACCTTC. The V gene is TRBV5-4, the J gene TRBJ1-2; 9 positions agree with TRBD1. The junction had 11 bases not matched to a gene; V was cut back by 4 bases and J by 7 bases. This CDR3 comprises 15 residues. Per germline, CDR1 SGHNT and CDR2 YYREEE (reference sequence).

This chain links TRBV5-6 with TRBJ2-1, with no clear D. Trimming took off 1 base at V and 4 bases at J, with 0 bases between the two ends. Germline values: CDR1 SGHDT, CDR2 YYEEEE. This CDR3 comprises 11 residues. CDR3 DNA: TGTGCCAGCAGCTTGTACAATGAGCAGTTCTTC. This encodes CASSLYNEQFF.

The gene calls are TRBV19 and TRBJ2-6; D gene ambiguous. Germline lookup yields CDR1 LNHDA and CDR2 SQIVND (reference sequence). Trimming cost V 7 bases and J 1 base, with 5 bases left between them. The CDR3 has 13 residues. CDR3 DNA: TGTGCCAGTACCTATTCTGGGGCCAACGTCCTGACTTTC. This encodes CASTYSGANVLTF.

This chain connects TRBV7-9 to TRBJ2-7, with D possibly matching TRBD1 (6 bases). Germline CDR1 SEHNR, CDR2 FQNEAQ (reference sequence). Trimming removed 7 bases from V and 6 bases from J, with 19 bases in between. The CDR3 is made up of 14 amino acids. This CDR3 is CASTLGDIGSEQYF. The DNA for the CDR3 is TGTGCCAGCACACTCGGGGACATCGGTAGCGAGCAGTACTTC.

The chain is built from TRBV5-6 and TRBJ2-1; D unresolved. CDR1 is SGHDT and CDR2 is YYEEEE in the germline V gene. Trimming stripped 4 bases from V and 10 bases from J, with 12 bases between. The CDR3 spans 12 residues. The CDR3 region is CASSPLLGEQFF. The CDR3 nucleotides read TGTGCCAGCAGCCCCCTTCTTGGCGAGCAGTTCTTC.